The 10 T cell receptor beta chains below come from one sample, sequenced in a study of blood T cells in healthy people across ages. A sample-barcoded 5' primer and a J-beta primer mix were used in a second PCR of roughly 7 to 12 cycles. TCRdb called the 5' RACE reads again in MiXCR, with one record for every CDR3 protein. Of some 1.1 million distinct CDR3 sequences in the sample, roughly two fifths are singletons; the top ten hold approximately 14%. Sequenced: blood. These receptors came from a man between 18 and 35 years old in good health.

This clonotype was observed a handful of times. This chain uses TRBV6-1 with TRBJ1-1; D uncertain. Germline CDR1 is MNHNS and CDR2 is SASEGT. This CDR3 region has 16 residues. V lost 7 bases, J lost 0 bases, and 18 bases lay in between. The CDR3 DNA follows: TGTGCCAGCAACATAGGAAGAGACGTTATGAACACTGAAGCTTTCTTT. This codes for CASNIGRDVMNTEAFF.

This chain uses TRBV27 with TRBJ1-1, with a tentative D call TRBD1 (5 bases). V was pared by 2 bases and J by 1 base, with 11 bases between. Germline assignment: CDR1 MNHEY and CDR2 SMNVEV (reference sequence). The length of the CDR3 is 15 residues. CDR3 sequence (DNA): TGTGCCAGCAGTTTAAGGGGTCCCGAGAACACTGAAGCTTTCTTT. Translating it yields CASSLRGPENTEAFF.

V is TRBV27 and J is TRBJ1-5, with 7 bases fitting TRBD1. V lost 6 bases to trimming and J lost 4 bases; unmatched junction nucleotides: 6. Germline values: CDR1 MNHEY, CDR2 SMNVEV (reference sequence). The CDR3 is 14 residues long. The CDR3 DNA is TGTGCCAGCAGGGAACAGGGGAGGAATCAGCCCCAGCATTTT. Amino acids: CASREQGRNQPQHF.

The CDR3 protein is CASRRSGGESPHTQYF. The CDR3 region has the DNA TGTGCCAGCAGACGTAGCGGGGGGGAGAGTCCACATACGCAGTATTTT. The J gene is TRBJ2-3, the V gene TRBV7-2; 11 positions match TRBD2. CDR3 size: 16 residues. The germline gives CDR1 SGHTA, CDR2 FQGNSA. Trimming took 6 bases from V and 7 from J; bases not matched to a gene: 12.

In this sample, this clonotype turned up a few times. The chain links TRBV12-3 or TRBV12-4 to TRBJ2-1; tentatively, D is TRBD1 (6 bases). Trimming removed 6 bases from V and 7 bases from J, with 19 bases in between. This CDR3 has 15 residues. CDR3 in amino acids: CASSPRQVYWNEQFF. DNA for the CDR3: TGTGCCAGCAGCCCCCGACAGGTTTACTGGAATGAGCAGTTCTTC.

This chain uses TRBV5-1 with TRBJ2-1; D unclear. The length of the CDR3 is 13 residues. Deletions cut 2 bases from V and 6 bases from J, with 9 bases between. Germline CDR1 reads SGHRS; CDR2 reads YFSETQ. CDR3: CASSFRVGNEQFF. The CDR3 DNA reads TGCGCCAGCAGCTTTCGGGTGGGCAATGAGCAGTTCTTC.

V is TRBV2 and J is TRBJ1-2; D gene unclear. The V end was cut by 6 bases, the J end by 7 bases, with 6 bases between. Looked up from germline, CDR1 is SNHLY and CDR2 is FYNNEI. The CDR3 covers 10 residues. CDR3: CASRVGGYTF. The CDR3, as DNA: TGTGCCAGCAGAGTTGGTGGCTACACCTTC.

At least ten counts were recorded for this clonotype. The chain couples TRBV4-2 to TRBJ2-1, with 7 bases aligning to TRBD1. Unmatched junction bases numbered 6, after V lost 0 bases and J lost 7 bases. The CDR3 covers 15 residues. Per germline, CDR1 LGHNA and CDR2 YNFKEQ. The CDR3 region is CASSQDGTVENEQFF. CDR3 bases: TGTGCCAGCAGCCAAGACGGGACAGTAGAAAATGAGCAGTTCTTC.

This clonotype was seen only a few times. This chain uses TRBV20-1 with TRBJ2-5; 13 bases fit TRBD2. The CDR3 is made up of 14 amino acids. In germline, CDR1 is DFQATT, CDR2 SNEGSKA (reference sequence). Germline trimming cut 7 bases from V and 7 bases from J; bases unmatched to any gene: 9. The CDR3, as DNA: TGCAGTGTCATGACTAGCGGGGGGTTGGGGACCCAGTACTTC. As protein: CSVMTSGGLGTQYF.

The gene calls are TRBV2 and TRBJ1-2; D remains ambiguous. Germline CDR1 SNHLY, CDR2 FYNNEI. Trimming stripped 7 bases from V and 3 bases from J, with 12 bases between. The CDR3 sequence is 13 residues long. The CDR3 nucleotides read TGTGCCAGCATAGGGTTTCGGGACTATGGCTACACCTTC. Translating gives CASIGFRDYGYTF. Using reference TRBV2 and TRBJ1-2 for the parts outside the CDR3, the full variable domain is EPEVTQTPSHQVTQMGQEVILRCVPISNHLYFYWYRQILGQKVEFLVSFYNNEISEKSEIFDDQFSVERPDGSNFTLKIRSTKLEDSAMYFCASIGFRDYGYTFGSGTRLTVV.